In this sample, the clone carrying this T cell receptor (beta chain) turned up a few times. Preparation of the TCRbeta library used unique molecular identifiers. TCRdb passed the PCR reads through MiXCR, listing each CDR3 protein once. The data show 250,000 to 350,000 distinct CDR3 sequences, more than 9% seen once. This CDR3 comprises 15 residues. V lost 4 bases to trimming and J lost 5 bases, with 18 bases between them. In germline, CDR1 is SGHRS, CDR2 YFSETQ. The data are from a study of T-cell reconstitution after alpha-beta-depleted transplantation in children. This clonotype was obtained from a human donor who donated a stem cell graft to a child with SCID. This material consisted of PBMCs from the stem cell graft donor, taken from the stem cell graft. The rearrangement links TRBV5-1 to TRBJ2-5; D is possibly TRBD1 (6 bases). CDR3 protein: CASSRRDILEETQYF. In DNA, the CDR3 is TGCGCCAGCAGCCGTCGGGACATTCTGGAGGAGACCCAGTACTTC.